The 13 T cell receptor beta chains in this list originate from one sample, sequenced in a study of shared clonotypes between healthy human individuals. Produced via immunoSEQ multiplex PCR; TCRdb's table is partial and in-frame only. The sample holds about 2.4 million clones; around nine tenths are singletons and the top ten take around 0.14%. Sequenced input: naive CD4+ T cells sorted from blood. The sample's subset: CD45RA+ positively selected. These receptors were collected from a man younger than 30 in good health.

V is TRBV6-5 and J is TRBJ1-6; a weak D match, TRBD1 (6 bases). V shed 2 bases and J shed 7 bases, with 15 bases lying between them. The CDR3 contains 16 residues. Germline CDR1 and CDR2: MNHEY and SVGAGI. CDR3: CASSYPARGGNSPLHF. In nucleotides, the CDR3 is TGTGCCAGCAGTTACCCCGCCAGGGGCGGCAATTCACCCCTCCACTTT.

The gene calls are TRBV5-6 and TRBJ1-1; 10 positions match TRBD1. This CDR3 is 18 amino acids long. V lost 4 bases to trimming and J lost 4 bases; unmatched junction nucleotides: 16. The germline CDR1 and CDR2 sequences are SGHDT and YYEEEE. This CDR3 reads CASSQDRGRGRVTTEAFF. In DNA form, the CDR3 reads TGTGCCAGCAGCCAAGACAGGGGGCGGGGTAGAGTCACCACTGAAGCTTTCTTT.

The rearrangement joins TRBV6-6 to TRBJ1-4; 7 nucleotides agree with TRBD1. Losses at the gene ends were 2 bases for V and 3 bases for J; bases not matched to a gene: 3. The CDR3 spans 15 residues. CDR1 MNHNY and CDR2 SVGAGI come from the germline V gene (reference sequence). The CDR3 here is CASSYPRGANEKLFF. CDR3 bases: TGTGCCAGCAGTTACCCCAGGGGGGCTAATGAAAAACTGTTTTTT.

The J gene is TRBJ2-7, the V gene TRBV4-2; the D is unclear. V was clipped by 0 bases and J by 3 bases, with 9 bases between them. Looked up from germline, CDR1 is LGHNA and CDR2 is YNFKEQ. The CDR3 loop spans 14 amino acids. The CDR3 loop is CASSQDSTNYEQYF. The CDR3 coding sequence is TGTGCCAGCAGCCAAGATTCAACTAACTACGAGCAGTACTTC.

Note on this clone: In the same sample, other DNA sequences code for this CDR3. V is TRBV27 and J is TRBJ2-2; TRBD2 matches at 10 bases. This CDR3 has 15 residues. Per the germline V gene, CDR1 is MNHEY and CDR2 is SMNVEV (reference sequence). With 5 bases clipped from V and 1 base from J, the junction kept 1 base outside the gene matches. CDR3 in amino acids: CASSRLAGNTGELFF. The CDR3 region has the DNA TGTGCCAGCAGTCGACTAGCGGGGAACACCGGGGAGCTGTTTTTT.

The chain recombines TRBV6-5 with TRBJ2-2, with 9 bases identical to TRBD1. The CDR3 length is 15 residues. Per germline, CDR1 MNHEY and CDR2 SVGAGI. Trimming took 5 bases from V and 5 from J; bases not matched to a gene: 6. The CDR3 spells CASSPGTGRTGELFF. Written as DNA, the CDR3 is TGTGCCAGCAGTCCCGGGACAGGGCGAACCGGGGAGCTGTTTTTT.

V is TRBV12-5 and J is TRBJ2-5; D is undetermined. V lost 1 base, J lost 5 bases, and 8 bases lay in between. Germline assignment: CDR1 LGHNT and CDR2 FRNRAP. The CDR3 covers 13 residues. This CDR3 reads CASGLDFFETQYF. The CDR3 nucleotides read TGTGCTAGTGGTTTGGACTTTTTTGAGACCCAGTACTTC.

This chain links TRBV10-3 with TRBJ1-1; the D is unclear. Trimming took 2 bases from V and 1 from J, leaving 5 bases between them. This CDR3 comprises 13 residues. Germline V gene lookup returns CDR1 ENHRY and CDR2 SYGVKD. The CDR3 region is CAISEAENTEAFF. The CDR3 DNA sequence: TGTGCCATCAGTGAGGCAGAGAACACTGAAGCTTTCTTT.

This clone was seen a single time. At the DNA level, this CDR3 is encoded by other sequences in the same sample as well. V is TRBV10-3 and J is TRBJ2-7; no clear D. This CDR3 region has 14 residues. V was trimmed by 0 bases and J by 3 bases, leaving 9 bases between them. Per germline, CDR1 ENHRY and CDR2 SYGVKD. For the CDR3, the DNA is TGTGCCATCAGTGAGTCAGGACGTAGCTACGAGCAGTACTTC. It encodes CAISESGRSYEQYF.

This sequence joins TRBV10-1 and TRBJ2-7, with TRBD2 identical over 7 bases. The J segment lost 6 bases and the V segment lost 4 bases, leaving 6 bases of the junction unmatched. The CDR3 is 13 amino acids. Looked up from germline, CDR1 is WNHNN and CDR2 is SYGVQD (reference sequence). CDR3: CASSGQTGGEQYF. Here the CDR3 DNA reads TGCGCCAGCAGTGGTCAGACGGGAGGCGAGCAGTACTTC.

With regard to this clone: Within the sample, other DNA sequences also encode this same CDR3. The chain links TRBV11-2 to TRBJ2-5; TRBD2 agrees at 15 bases. J was trimmed by 2 bases and V by 6 bases; bases with no gene match: 4. CDR1 SGHAT and CDR2 FQNNGV come from the germline V gene. The CDR3 length is 16 residues. The CDR3 here is CASSAGLAGGQETQYF. Here the CDR3 DNA reads TGTGCCAGCAGTGCGGGACTAGCGGGGGGTCAAGAGACCCAGTACTTC.

The chain uses TRBV18 and TRBJ2-7; unclear D gene. There are 13 residues in the CDR3. Per germline, CDR1 KGHSH and CDR2 LQKENI. Trimming removed 1 base at V and 4 bases at J, with 8 bases between. The chain's CDR3 is CASSPQNVYEQYF. Here the CDR3 DNA reads TGTGCCAGCTCACCACAGAATGTATACGAGCAGTACTTC.

CDR3 sequence (DNA): TGCGCCAGCAGCTTGGCCCCGGGACAGGGTAGAGAGACCCAGTACTTC. Encoded protein: CASSLAPGQGRETQYF. This chain joins TRBV5-1 and TRBJ2-5, with 9 bases fitting TRBD1. Trimming removed 0 bases from V and 4 bases from J; junction bases left unmatched: 7. Germline CDR1 is SGHRS and CDR2 is YFSETQ. This CDR3 comprises 16 residues. The full variable domain, its missing parts supplied by reference TRBV5-1 and TRBJ2-5, is KAGVTQTPRYLIKTRGQQVTLSCSPISGHRSVSWYQQTPGQGLQFLFEYFSETQRNKGNFPGRFSGRQFSNSRSEMNVSTLELGDSALYLCASSLAPGQGRETQYFGPGTRLLVL.